The rows below give T cell receptor beta chains drawn from one sample of a study of long-term antiretroviral therapy in people with HIV. Sequenced by immunoSEQ multiplex PCR; TCRdb stores in-frame clones only, minus some. The sample holds roughly 24,000 clones; under 90% are singletons and the top ten take 6% to 8.5%. Sample: unsorted PBMCs, taken 1.8 years before starting antiretroviral therapy. Receptor source: a woman aged 25 to 39 with HIV. The CDR3 runs from the conserved cysteine through the conserved F or W. The order of the fields is CDR3 length, clone size, D gene, V gene, J gene, CDR3 DNA, CDR3 protein. The D gene is left open where the match is weak. The size of a clone is reported for some rows only, either as once, few or many, or as a class for expanded clones.

len: 15
abundance: few
d_gene: NA
v_gene: TRBV9
j_gene: TRBJ1-6
CDR3nt: TGTGCCAGCAGCGGGACAGCTCAGTTAAATTCACCCCTCCACTTT
CDR3aa: CASSGTAQLNSPLHF

len: 14
abundance: NA
d_gene: TRBD2
v_gene: TRBV5-6
j_gene: TRBJ2-1
CDR3nt: TGTGCCAGCAGATACCAGCGGGGGGTGAATGAGCAGTTCTTC
CDR3aa: CASRYQRGVNEQFF

len: 10
abundance: NA
d_gene: NA
v_gene: TRBV2
j_gene: TRBJ2-1
CDR3nt: TGTGCCAGCCCGCCGGCACGTCGGTTCTTC
CDR3aa: CASPPARRFF

len: 18
abundance: NA
d_gene: TRBD1
v_gene: TRBV11-2
j_gene: TRBJ1-5
CDR3nt: TGTGCCAGCAGCTTAGGTGTGACAGGGGATTATAGCAATCAGCCCCAGCATTTT
CDR3aa: CASSLGVTGDYSNQPQHF

len: 14
abundance: NA
d_gene: TRBD1
v_gene: TRBV27
j_gene: TRBJ2-2
CDR3nt: TGTGCCAGCAGTGGACAGGGGAACACCGGGGAGCTGTTTTTT
CDR3aa: CASSGQGNTGELFF

len: 12
abundance: NA
d_gene: NA
v_gene: TRBV14
j_gene: TRBJ2-1
CDR3nt: TGTGCCAGCAGCCAAGTCTGGCAGGAGCAGTTCTTC
CDR3aa: CASSQVWQEQFF

len: 14
abundance: NA
d_gene: NA
v_gene: TRBV6-1
j_gene: TRBJ1-5
CDR3nt: TGTGCCAGCAGTCCGGAAGGAAGCAATCAGCCCCAGCATTTT
CDR3aa: CASSPEGSNQPQHF

len: 13
abundance: NA
d_gene: NA
v_gene: TRBV19
j_gene: TRBJ1-1
CDR3nt: TGTGCCAGTAACCCTAAGGGGTACACTGAAGCTTTCTTT
CDR3aa: CASNPKGYTEAFF

len: 13
abundance: NA
d_gene: NA
v_gene: TRBV15
j_gene: TRBJ1-5
CDR3nt: TGTGCCACCAGCAGAGATCCCCATCAGCCCCAGCATTTT
CDR3aa: CATSRDPHQPQHF

len: 12
abundance: NA
d_gene: TRBD2
v_gene: TRBV2
j_gene: TRBJ2-3
CDR3nt: TGTGCCAGCAGTGAAGTGGGGACTAGCGGTAGTTTT
CDR3aa: CASSEVGTSGSF

len: 14
abundance: NA
d_gene: NA
v_gene: TRBV2
j_gene: TRBJ1-4
CDR3nt: TGTGCCAGCAGTGAACAGGGAGGTCATGAAAAACTGTTTTTT
CDR3aa: CASSEQGGHEKLFF

len: 11
abundance: few
d_gene: NA
v_gene: TRBV20-1
j_gene: TRBJ1-1
CDR3nt: TGCAGTGCTACAATGAACACTGAAGCTTTCTTT
CDR3aa: CSATMNTEAFF

len: 12
abundance: NA
d_gene: NA
v_gene: TRBV29-1
j_gene: TRBJ2-7
CDR3nt: TGCAGCGTTGAGTCTCCGAACTACGAGCAGTACTTC
CDR3aa: CSVESPNYEQYF

len: 15
abundance: NA
d_gene: NA
v_gene: TRBV11-3
j_gene: TRBJ1-2
CDR3nt: TGTGCCAGCAGCTTAGATCCGGCTAGTGACTATGGCTACACCTTC
CDR3aa: CASSLDPASDYGYTF

len: 12
abundance: NA
d_gene: NA
v_gene: TRBV6-1
j_gene: TRBJ1-2
CDR3nt: TGTGCCAGCAGTGAGAGGGTTAGTGGCTACACCTTC
CDR3aa: CASSERVSGYTF

len: 11
abundance: few
d_gene: NA
v_gene: TRBV28
j_gene: TRBJ1-2
CDR3nt: TGTGCCAGCGCGGGGAACTATGGCTACACCTTC
CDR3aa: CASAGNYGYTF

len: 13
abundance: NA
d_gene: NA
v_gene: TRBV15
j_gene: TRBJ2-2
CDR3nt: TGTGCCACCAGCAGAGGGGACACCGGGGAGCTGTTTTTT
CDR3aa: CATSRGDTGELFF

len: 17
abundance: NA
d_gene: TRBD2
v_gene: TRBV30
j_gene: TRBJ2-5
CDR3nt: TGTGCCTGGAGTAGGGGACTAGCGGGGGGGGCCCAAGAGACCCAGTACTTC
CDR3aa: CAWSRGLAGGAQETQYF

len: 17
abundance: NA
d_gene: NA
v_gene: TRBV15
j_gene: TRBJ2-4
CDR3nt: TGTGCCACCAGCAGAGCTTCGGGCCCTCTAGCCAAAAACATTCAGTACTTC
CDR3aa: CATSRASGPLAKNIQYF

len: 16
abundance: NA
d_gene: NA
v_gene: TRBV5-4
j_gene: TRBJ2-1
CDR3nt: TGTGCCAGCAGCTTGGAGGGGGGGCGGTTAGGGGATGAGCAGTTCTTC
CDR3aa: CASSLEGGRLGDEQFF

len: 20
abundance: NA
d_gene: NA
v_gene: TRBV7-5
j_gene: TRBJ1-3
CDR3nt: TGTGCCAGAAGCCCGCGGGACAGGGATTCTGAGTACTCGTCTGGAAACACCATATATTTT
CDR3aa: CARSPRDRDSEYSSGNTIYF

len: 15
abundance: NA
d_gene: NA
v_gene: TRBV6-5
j_gene: TRBJ1-6
CDR3nt: TGTGCCAGCAGTTACTCGACACTATATAATTCACCCCTCCACTTT
CDR3aa: CASSYSTLYNSPLHF

len: 16
abundance: NA
d_gene: TRBD1
v_gene: TRBV19
j_gene: TRBJ2-7
CDR3nt: TGTGCCAGTAGTATTAGGGACAGGGCAATGCCTTACGAGCAGTACTTC
CDR3aa: CASSIRDRAMPYEQYF

len: 16
abundance: NA
d_gene: NA
v_gene: TRBV11-2
j_gene: TRBJ2-3
CDR3nt: TGTGCCAGCAGCCCCCGGGACACCGCCGGAGCAGATACGCAGTATTTT
CDR3aa: CASSPRDTAGADTQYF

len: 16
abundance: once
d_gene: TRBD2
v_gene: TRBV14
j_gene: TRBJ2-3
CDR3nt: TGTGCCAGCAGCCAACCACTAGCGGGGGGCACAGATACGCAGTATTTT
CDR3aa: CASSQPLAGGTDTQYF

len: 13
abundance: NA
d_gene: NA
v_gene: TRBV2
j_gene: TRBJ1-1
CDR3nt: TGTGCCAGCAAAGGACAGATGAACACTGAAGCTTTCTTT
CDR3aa: CASKGQMNTEAFF

len: 13
abundance: NA
d_gene: NA
v_gene: TRBV9
j_gene: TRBJ1-4
CDR3nt: TGTGCCAGCAGCCAGGGACCGAATGAAAAACTGTTTTTT
CDR3aa: CASSQGPNEKLFF

len: 14
abundance: NA
d_gene: NA
v_gene: TRBV7-9
j_gene: TRBJ2-5
CDR3nt: TGTGCCAGCGGATTGGACGCGGGGTCGGCGACCCAGTACTTC
CDR3aa: CASGLDAGSATQYF

len: 13
abundance: NA
d_gene: NA
v_gene: TRBV5-1
j_gene: TRBJ2-1
CDR3nt: TGCGCCAGCAGCTTCAGATCGATCAATGAGCAGTTCTTC
CDR3aa: CASSFRSINEQFF

len: 15
abundance: once
d_gene: NA
v_gene: TRBV10-3
j_gene: TRBJ2-5
CDR3nt: TGTGCCATCAGTGACTCCCGGGCCCAGAAAGAGACCCAGTACTTC
CDR3aa: CAISDSRAQKETQYF

len: 15
abundance: NA
d_gene: TRBD1
v_gene: TRBV5-1
j_gene: TRBJ2-5
CDR3nt: TGCGCCAGCAGCTTAGGACAGGGGGCGCAGGAGACCCAGTACTTC
CDR3aa: CASSLGQGAQETQYF

len: 17
abundance: NA
d_gene: TRBD2
v_gene: TRBV7-8
j_gene: TRBJ2-1
CDR3nt: TGTGCCAGCGAACTCGACGGGACTAGCGGGGGGACGGGGGAGCAGTTCTTC
CDR3aa: CASELDGTSGGTGEQFF

len: 15
abundance: NA
d_gene: NA
v_gene: TRBV5-8
j_gene: TRBJ1-2
CDR3nt: TGTGCCAGCAGCTTGGGCCAGGGCCGGGCCTATGGCTACACCTTC
CDR3aa: CASSLGQGRAYGYTF

len: 16
abundance: once
d_gene: NA
v_gene: TRBV5-1
j_gene: TRBJ1-1
CDR3nt: TGCGCCAGCAGCTCGGGAGTGAGCGAGCCGGATACTGAAGCTTTCTTT
CDR3aa: CASSSGVSEPDTEAFF

len: 15
abundance: NA
d_gene: TRBD1
v_gene: TRBV4-1
j_gene: TRBJ2-5
CDR3nt: TGCGCCAGCAGCCCGGAGGAAGGACAGGGAAGGACCCAGTACTTC
CDR3aa: CASSPEEGQGRTQYF

len: 17
abundance: NA
d_gene: TRBD1
v_gene: TRBV18
j_gene: TRBJ2-1
CDR3nt: TGTGCCAGCTCTCCGAAACAGGGGGCCCTGACCTACAATGAGCAGTTCTTC
CDR3aa: CASSPKQGALTYNEQFF

len: 17
abundance: NA
d_gene: TRBD2
v_gene: TRBV4-1
j_gene: TRBJ2-3
CDR3nt: TGCGCCAGCAGCAAGGTATTCGGGGGGGCCGACACAGATACGCAGTATTTT
CDR3aa: CASSKVFGGADTDTQYF

len: 17
abundance: NA
d_gene: NA
v_gene: TRBV5-5
j_gene: TRBJ1-6
CDR3nt: TGTGCCAGCAGCTTGGATGGGGACGGATACGGCGGTTCACCCCTCCACTTT
CDR3aa: CASSLDGDGYGGSPLHF

len: 15
abundance: NA
d_gene: NA
v_gene: TRBV4-1
j_gene: TRBJ1-5
CDR3nt: TGCGCCAGCAGCCAAGAAGGGGAGGTGGGTCAGCCCCAGCATTTT
CDR3aa: CASSQEGEVGQPQHF

len: 17
abundance: NA
d_gene: TRBD2
v_gene: TRBV9
j_gene: TRBJ2-3
CDR3nt: TGTGCCAGCAGCGTAAGTTTTAGCGGGGGGGCCCGAGATACGCAGTATTTT
CDR3aa: CASSVSFSGGARDTQYF

len: 15
abundance: NA
d_gene: NA
v_gene: TRBV2
j_gene: TRBJ2-7
CDR3nt: TGTGCCAGCAAGAAAGCGCAGGGCCTTACCTACGAGCAGTACTTC
CDR3aa: CASKKAQGLTYEQYF

len: 14
abundance: NA
d_gene: NA
v_gene: TRBV11-2
j_gene: TRBJ2-2
CDR3nt: TGTGCCAGCAGCTCCGGGACCCTCACCGGGGAGCTGTTTTTT
CDR3aa: CASSSGTLTGELFF

len: 12
abundance: few
d_gene: NA
v_gene: TRBV6-1
j_gene: TRBJ1-2
CDR3nt: TGTGCCAGCAGTGAAGGGTGGTATGGCTACACCTTC
CDR3aa: CASSEGWYGYTF

len: 14
abundance: NA
d_gene: TRBD1
v_gene: TRBV9
j_gene: TRBJ1-5
CDR3nt: TGTGCCAGCAGCGCGGGACAGGGATATCAGCCCCAGCATTTT
CDR3aa: CASSAGQGYQPQHF

len: 16
abundance: NA
d_gene: TRBD1
v_gene: TRBV27
j_gene: TRBJ1-2
CDR3nt: TGTGCCAGCAGTCCGATCACCCGGACAGGGATGGGGGGCTACACCTTC
CDR3aa: CASSPITRTGMGGYTF

len: 15
abundance: NA
d_gene: TRBD2
v_gene: TRBV7-3
j_gene: TRBJ2-5
CDR3nt: TGTGCCAGCAGCTTATTAGGCGGGGGGTACGAGACCCAGTACTTC
CDR3aa: CASSLLGGGYETQYF

len: 17
abundance: NA
d_gene: NA
v_gene: TRBV27
j_gene: TRBJ2-3
CDR3nt: TGTGCCAGCAGTTCCACTCGAGGCCAGACTAGCACAGATACGCAGTATTTT
CDR3aa: CASSSTRGQTSTDTQYF

len: 14
abundance: NA
d_gene: NA
v_gene: TRBV10-3
j_gene: TRBJ1-2
CDR3nt: TGTGCCATCAGTGAGTCGGCAGCTAACTATGGCTACACCTTC
CDR3aa: CAISESAANYGYTF

len: 16
abundance: NA
d_gene: TRBD1
v_gene: TRBV5-1
j_gene: TRBJ2-3
CDR3nt: TGCGCCAGCAGCTGGCCTCCGGGACAGAGCACAGATACGCAGTATTTT
CDR3aa: CASSWPPGQSTDTQYF

len: 11
abundance: NA
d_gene: NA
v_gene: TRBV2
j_gene: TRBJ2-7
CDR3nt: TGTGCCAGCAGTTTTAAGGGGGAGCAGTACTTC
CDR3aa: CASSFKGEQYF

len: 13
abundance: NA
d_gene: NA
v_gene: TRBV6-1
j_gene: TRBJ1-4
CDR3nt: TGTGCCAGCAGGGGGACGTGGAACGAAAAACTGTTTTTT
CDR3aa: CASRGTWNEKLFF

len: 17
abundance: NA
d_gene: TRBD1
v_gene: TRBV2
j_gene: TRBJ1-3
CDR3nt: TGTGCCAGCAATGGACAGGGTTTTTTTGTTTCTGGAAACACCATATATTTT
CDR3aa: CASNGQGFFVSGNTIYF

len: 16
abundance: NA
d_gene: TRBD2
v_gene: TRBV4-2
j_gene: TRBJ2-3
CDR3nt: TGTGCCAGCAGCCAAGGTAGCGGGGGGGCCAAGGATACGCAGTATTTT
CDR3aa: CASSQGSGGAKDTQYF

len: 13
abundance: NA
d_gene: NA
v_gene: TRBV6-1
j_gene: TRBJ1-4
CDR3nt: TGTGCCAGTATGAGTGCAACTAATGAAAAACTGTTTTTT
CDR3aa: CASMSATNEKLFF

len: 17
abundance: NA
d_gene: TRBD2
v_gene: TRBV7-8
j_gene: TRBJ2-1
CDR3nt: TGTGCCAGCACCCTTTTAGCGGGGCTCACAACCTACAATGAGCAGTTCTTC
CDR3aa: CASTLLAGLTTYNEQFF

len: 15
abundance: NA
d_gene: TRBD1
v_gene: TRBV11-2
j_gene: TRBJ2-2
CDR3nt: TGTGCCAGCAGCTATGGGACAGGGGAAGTCGGGGAGCTGTTTTTT
CDR3aa: CASSYGTGEVGELFF